This T cell receptor (beta chain) emerged from a study of T cell repertoires in cytomegalovirus infection. Findings and caveats of the study: The study found HLA-C-restricted CMV-specific TCR beta clonotypes dominating the ex vivo response.

At least ten counts were recorded for this clonotype. Antigen unknown. V was pared by 5 bases and J by 4 bases, with 14 bases between. From germline, CDR1 is SGHTA and CDR2 FQGNSA. The CDR3 spans 15 residues. TCRdb ran MiXCR on the reads and lists one entry per CDR3 protein. The table has under 150,000 distinct CDR3 sequences, roughly a quarter seen once. The sequence derives from a human donor in good health (CMV status not recorded). Some clones in this sample may be carry-over from other donors' samples. Specimen: PBMCs, sequenced either directly or after in vitro stimulation (not recorded which). The chain joins TRBV7-2 to TRBJ2-2; tentatively, D is TRBD2 (5 bases). The CDR3 sequence is CASSRVERSTGELFF. For the CDR3, the DNA is TGTGCCAGCAGCCGAGTTGAGCGGAGCACCGGGGAGCTGTTTTTT.